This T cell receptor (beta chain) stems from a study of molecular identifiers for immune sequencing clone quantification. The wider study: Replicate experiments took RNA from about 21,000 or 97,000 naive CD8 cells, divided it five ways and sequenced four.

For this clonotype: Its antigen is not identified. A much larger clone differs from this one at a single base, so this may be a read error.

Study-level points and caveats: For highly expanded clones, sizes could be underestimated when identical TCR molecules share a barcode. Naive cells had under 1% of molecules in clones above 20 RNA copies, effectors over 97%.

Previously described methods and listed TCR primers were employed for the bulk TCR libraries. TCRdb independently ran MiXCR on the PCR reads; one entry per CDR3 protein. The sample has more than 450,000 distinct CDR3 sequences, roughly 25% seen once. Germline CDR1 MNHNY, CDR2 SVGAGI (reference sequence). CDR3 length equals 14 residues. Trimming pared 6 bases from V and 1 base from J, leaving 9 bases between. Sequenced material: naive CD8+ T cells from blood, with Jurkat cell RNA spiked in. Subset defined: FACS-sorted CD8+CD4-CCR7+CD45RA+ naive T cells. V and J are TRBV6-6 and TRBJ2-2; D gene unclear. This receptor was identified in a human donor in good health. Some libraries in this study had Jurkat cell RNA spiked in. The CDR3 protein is CASRAARNTGELFF. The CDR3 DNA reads TGTGCCAGCAGGGCGGCCAGGAACACCGGGGAGCTGTTTTTT.